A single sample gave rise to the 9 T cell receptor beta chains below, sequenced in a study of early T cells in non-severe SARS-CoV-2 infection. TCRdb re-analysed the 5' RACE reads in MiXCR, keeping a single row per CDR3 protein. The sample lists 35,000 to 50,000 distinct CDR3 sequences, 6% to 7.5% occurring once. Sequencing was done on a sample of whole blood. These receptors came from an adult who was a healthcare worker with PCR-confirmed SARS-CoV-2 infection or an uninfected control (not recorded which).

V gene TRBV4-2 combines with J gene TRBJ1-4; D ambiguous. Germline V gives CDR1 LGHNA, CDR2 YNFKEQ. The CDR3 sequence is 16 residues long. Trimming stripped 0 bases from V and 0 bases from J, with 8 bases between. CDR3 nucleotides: TGTGCCAGCAGCCAAGATAGCGGGCCAACTAATGAAAAACTGTTTTTT. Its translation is CASSQDSGPTNEKLFF.

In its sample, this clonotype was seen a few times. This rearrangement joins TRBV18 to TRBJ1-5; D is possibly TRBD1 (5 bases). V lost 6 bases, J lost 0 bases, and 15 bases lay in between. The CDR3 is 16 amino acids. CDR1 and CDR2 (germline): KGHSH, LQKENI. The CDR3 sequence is CASSPDSSYSNQPQHF. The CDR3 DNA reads TGTGCCAGCTCCCCAGACAGTTCCTATAGCAATCAGCCCCAGCATTTT.

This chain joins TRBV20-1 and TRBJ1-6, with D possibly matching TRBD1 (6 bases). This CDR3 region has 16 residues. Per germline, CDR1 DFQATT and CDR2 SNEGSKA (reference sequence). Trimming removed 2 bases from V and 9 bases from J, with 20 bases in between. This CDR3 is CSARTLTGNIGSPLHF. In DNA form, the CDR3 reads TGCAGTGCTAGAACGTTGACAGGAAACATAGGTTCACCCCTCCACTTT.

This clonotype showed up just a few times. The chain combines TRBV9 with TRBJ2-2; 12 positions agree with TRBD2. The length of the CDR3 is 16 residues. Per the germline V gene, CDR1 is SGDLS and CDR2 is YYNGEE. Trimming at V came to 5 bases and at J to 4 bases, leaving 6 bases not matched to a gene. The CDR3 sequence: CASSLGLAGPTGELFF. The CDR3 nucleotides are TGTGCCAGCAGTCTAGGACTAGCGGGGCCCACCGGGGAGCTGTTTTTT. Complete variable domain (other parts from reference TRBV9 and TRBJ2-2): DSGVTQTPKHLITATGQRVTLRCSPRSGDLSVYWYQQSLDQGLQFLIQYYNGEERAKGNILERFSAQQFPDLHSELNLSSLELGDSALYFCASSLGLAGPTGELFFGEGSRLTVL.

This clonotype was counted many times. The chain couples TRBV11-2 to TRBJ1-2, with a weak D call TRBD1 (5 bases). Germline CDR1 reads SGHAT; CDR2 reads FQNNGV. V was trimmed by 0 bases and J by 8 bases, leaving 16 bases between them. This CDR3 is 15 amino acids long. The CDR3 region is CASSLDVGAGGGYTF. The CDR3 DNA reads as TGTGCCAGCAGCTTAGACGTCGGGGCAGGTGGAGGCTACACCTTC.

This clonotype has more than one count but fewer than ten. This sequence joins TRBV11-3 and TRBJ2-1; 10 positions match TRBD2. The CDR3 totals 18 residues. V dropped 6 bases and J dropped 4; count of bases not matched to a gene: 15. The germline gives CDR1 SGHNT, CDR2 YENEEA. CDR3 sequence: CASSYLGASGGPYNEQFF. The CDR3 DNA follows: TGTGCCAGCAGTTATCTCGGGGCTAGCGGGGGACCATACAATGAGCAGTTCTTC.

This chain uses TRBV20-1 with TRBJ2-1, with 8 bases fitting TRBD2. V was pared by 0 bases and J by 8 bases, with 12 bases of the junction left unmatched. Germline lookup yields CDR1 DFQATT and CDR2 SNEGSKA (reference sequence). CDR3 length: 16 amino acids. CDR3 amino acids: CSARDLGGGYLDEQFF. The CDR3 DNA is TGCAGTGCTAGAGACCTAGGCGGGGGGTATTTGGATGAGCAGTTCTTC.

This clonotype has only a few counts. CDR3 bases: TGTGCCAGCAGCATATCGGACAGGTCCACCGGGGAGCTGTTTTTT. This translates into CASSISDRSTGELFF. The chain couples TRBV5-6 to TRBJ2-2; the match to TRBD1 covers 7 bases. Per germline, CDR1 SGHDT and CDR2 YYEEEE. This CDR3 has 15 residues. The V and J ends lost 4 bases and 4 bases, in that order; junction bases with no gene match: 7.

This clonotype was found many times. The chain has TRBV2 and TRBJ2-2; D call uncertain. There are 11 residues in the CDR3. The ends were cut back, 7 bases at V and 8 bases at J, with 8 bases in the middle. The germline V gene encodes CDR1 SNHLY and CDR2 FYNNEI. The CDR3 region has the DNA TGTGCCAGCAAGTTGGAGGGGGAGCTGTTTTTT. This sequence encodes CASKLEGELFF.